Presented here are 8 T cell receptor beta chains from one specimen sequenced in a study of blood T cells in healthy people across ages. Then a second PCR, running about 7 to 11 cycles, was carried out with a sample-barcoded 5' primer and a J-beta primer mix. Via MiXCR, TCRdb re-called the 5' RACE reads, giving one row per CDR3 protein. The table includes 700,000 or so distinct CDR3 sequences, approximately 22% detected once. Sequencing was done on a sample of blood. The source is an older man in good health.

This clonotype has a handful of counts. The chain combines TRBV5-1 with TRBJ2-5; TRBD2 aligns across 9 bases. CDR3 size: 16 residues. Germline V gene lookup returns CDR1 SGHRS and CDR2 YFSETQ. The J segment lost 2 bases and the V segment lost 0 bases, leaving 5 bases of the junction unmatched. The CDR3 DNA follows: TGCGCCAGCAGCTTGGTAGGACTAGCGAGACAAGAGACCCAGTACTTC. Its translation: CASSLVGLARQETQYF.

The CDR3 region has the DNA TGTGCCAGCAGAGGACAGGGGCCGAGACAAGAGACCCAGTACTTC. Translated: CASRGQGPRQETQYF. The V gene is TRBV14, the J gene TRBJ2-5; 9 bases match TRBD1. Germline CDR1 is SGHDN and CDR2 is FVKESK. V trimming: 6 bases; J trimming: 2 bases; junction bases outside the gene matches: 7. The CDR3 consists of 15 residues.

The J gene is TRBJ2-3, the V gene TRBV12-3 or TRBV12-4; D is unclear. The CDR3 is 13 residues long. V lost 5 bases, J lost 5 bases, and 11 bases lay in between. Here the CDR3 reads CASSDNAEDTQYF. The CDR3 DNA reads TGTGCCAGCAGTGATAACGCGGAAGATACGCAGTATTTT.

In nucleotides, the CDR3 is TGTGCCAGCAGTGATTTCCTAGCGGGGTCACAAGAGACCCAGTACTTC. Its protein is CASSDFLAGSQETQYF. The chain joins TRBV25-1 to TRBJ2-5, with 9 positions matching TRBD2. V lost 3 bases to trimming and J lost 2 bases; unmatched junction nucleotides: 7. This CDR3 comprises 16 residues. Germline V gene lookup returns CDR1 MGHDK and CDR2 SYGVNS.

This clonotype has ten or more counts. The rearrangement links TRBV20-1 to TRBJ2-5; no clear D gene. The germline V and J ends were trimmed by 0 bases and 3 bases, with 8 bases remaining between them. Germline CDR1 and CDR2: DFQATT and SNEGSKA (reference sequence). The CDR3 is made up of 13 amino acids. CDR3 sequence reads: CSAREEGEETQYF. The CDR3 bases are TGCAGTGCTAGAGAAGAAGGAGAAGAGACCCAGTACTTC.

This chain links TRBV7-2 with TRBJ2-4; D possibly uses TRBD1 or TRBD2 (6 bases each). Germline V gives CDR1 SGHTA, CDR2 FQGNSA. Trimming removed 5 bases from V and 3 bases from J, with 14 bases in between. The length of the CDR3 is 15 residues. This CDR3 reads CASSQQGGGKNIQYF. CDR3 in DNA: TGTGCCAGCAGCCAACAGGGAGGAGGCAAAAACATTCAGTACTTC.

The V call is TRBV20-1, the J call TRBJ2-3; 10 bases map to TRBD2. Germline V gene lookup returns CDR1 DFQATT and CDR2 SNEGSKA (reference sequence). The CDR3 is 14 residues long. V was pared by 4 bases and J by 5 bases, with 6 bases of the junction left unmatched. The CDR3, as DNA: TGCAGTGCTAATCTAGCGGGAGTTAAAGATACGCAGTATTTT. It translates to CSANLAGVKDTQYF.

This clonotype has a handful of counts. This chain connects TRBV30 to TRBJ1-2; D gene uncertain. With 2 bases removed from V and 3 bases from J, the gap between germline ends came to 7 bases. The CDR3 length is 12 residues. CDR1 GTSNPN and CDR2 SVGIG come from the germline V gene (reference sequence). Written as DNA, the CDR3 is TGTGCCTGGAGTAGTGGCCACTATGGCTACACCTTC. It specifies CAWSSGHYGYTF. Variable domain in full (rest from reference TRBV30 and TRBJ1-2): SQTIHQWPATLVQPVGSPLSLECTVEGTSNPNLYWYRQAAGRGLQLLFYSVGIGQISSEVPQNLSASRPQDRQFILSSKKLLLSDSGFYLCAWSSGHYGYTFGSGTRLTVV.